The 22 T cell receptor beta chains reported below all come from one sample, sequenced in a study of vaccination and CD4 T cells after COVID-19. These receptors' antigens are unknown. Sequence data for DNA of cultured CD4+ T cells were generated by the Oncomine TCR Beta short-read assay. In TCRdb, the PCR reads were re-called with MiXCR into one record per CDR3 protein. The sample yields approximately 6,000 distinct CDR3 sequences, roughly 32% seen once. Sample treatment: roughly 10-day PBMC culture with coronavirus spike peptide pools or control peptides (ViraFEST assay). The input for sequencing was CD4+ T cells from blood, cultured in vitro, taken after SARS-CoV-2 vaccination. Every receptor here comes from a human donor who had recovered from COVID-19.

The J gene is TRBJ1-2, the V gene TRBV1; TRBD1, the table's D call, lacks a check against the DNA. TRBV1 is a known pseudogene. CDR3 length: 14 amino acids. The CDR3, as DNA: TGCACCAGCAGCCAAGATTCAGGGGGGTATGGCTACACCTTC. The encoded protein is CTSSQDSGGYGYTF.

The chain has TRBV2 and TRBJ2-1; TRBD2 matches 7 bases. The CDR3 sequence is 13 residues long. Trimming took 6 bases from V and 8 from J; bases not matched to a gene: 7. CDR1 and CDR2 from the germline V gene are SNHLY and FYNNEI. CDR3 sequence reads: CASSPPSGDEQFF. The CDR3 DNA reads as TGTGCCAGCAGCCCTCCTAGCGGTGATGAGCAGTTCTTC.

The V and J genes are TRBV6-1 and TRBJ2-5, with TRBD1 matching over 9 bases. Germline V gene sequence: CDR1 MNHNS, CDR2 SASEGT. The CDR3 consists of 13 residues. With 6 bases clipped from V and 3 bases from J, the junction kept 2 bases outside the gene matches. CDR3 loop: CASRRTGEETQYF. In nucleotides, the CDR3 is TGTGCCAGCAGGCGGACAGGGGAAGAGACCCAGTACTTC.

The rearrangement joins TRBV4-1 to TRBJ2-5; 11 nucleotides line up with TRBD2. CDR3 length: 16 amino acids. CDR1 MGHRA and CDR2 YSYEKL come from the germline V gene. V shed 5 bases, J shed 5 bases, and the junction held 10 bases outside the gene matches. The CDR3 here is CASSILAGGGWETQYF. CDR3 bases: TGCGCCAGCAGCATTCTAGCGGGAGGAGGGTGGGAGACCCAGTACTTC.

CDR3 in amino acids: CASSGGGDNEQFF. The DNA of the CDR3 is TGTGCCAGCAGCGGGGGAGGTGACAATGAGCAGTTCTTC. V is TRBV27 and J is TRBJ2-1; weak D call: TRBD2 (6 bases). Germline V CDR1 and CDR2: MNHEY, SMNVEV (reference sequence). The CDR3 covers 13 residues. The V and J ends lost 6 bases and 5 bases respectively, with 11 bases between them.

This chain uses TRBV19 with TRBJ2-3; tentatively, D is TRBD1 (5 bases). CDR1 and CDR2 (germline): LNHDA, SQIVND (reference sequence). Trimming took off 6 bases at V and 1 base at J, with 8 bases between the two ends. The CDR3 is 13 amino acids. The CDR3 region has the DNA TGTGCCAGTAGATCCAGGGGCACAGATACGCAGTATTTT. Amino acids: CASRSRGTDTQYF. Filled out from reference TRBV19 and TRBJ2-3, the complete variable domain reads DGGITQSPKYLFRKEGQNVTLSCEQNLNHDAMYWYRQDPGQGLRLIYYSQIVNDFQKGDIAEGYSVSREKKESFPLTVTSAQKNPTAFYLCASRSRGTDTQYFGPGTRLTVL.

The chain joins TRBV10-3 to TRBJ2-5; D uncertain. Trimming pared 0 bases from V and 1 base from J, leaving 9 bases between. Germline CDR1 is ENHRY and CDR2 is SYGVKD. This CDR3 contains 15 residues. CDR3 region: CAISESLGIQETQYF. The DNA for the CDR3 is TGTGCCATCAGTGAGTCTCTGGGTATCCAAGAGACCCAGTACTTC.

The chain joins TRBV20-1 to TRBJ2-5; 8 bases fit TRBD2. The CDR3 contains 15 residues. The germline CDR1 and CDR2 sequences are DFQATT and SNEGSKA (reference sequence). V lost 3 bases and J lost 2; bases outside the gene matches: 8. The CDR3 reads CSASVFGGDQETQYF. The CDR3 DNA sequence: TGCAGTGCTAGTGTCTTCGGGGGGGATCAAGAGACCCAGTACTTC.

V usage is TRBV29-1 and J usage is TRBJ2-7, with 10 nucleotides matching TRBD2. J lost 0 bases, V lost 4 bases, and 3 bases had no gene match. The CDR3 loop spans 14 amino acids. Germline V gene sequence: CDR1 SQVTM, CDR2 ANQGSEA. In DNA, the CDR3 is TGCAGCGTTGGGACTAGCGGACCCTCCTACGAGCAGTACTTC. It specifies CSVGTSGPSYEQYF.

This clonotype was picked up a small number of times. The chain is built from TRBV15 and TRBJ2-5, with TRBD1 identical over 7 bases. CDR3 size: 17 residues. Germline values: CDR1 LNHNV, CDR2 YYDKDF (reference sequence). The trim removed 0 bases at V and 3 bases at J, leaving 10 bases unmatched. CDR3 coding DNA: TGTGCCACCAGCAGAGATGAGGAACAGGGGTTTGAAGAGACCCAGTACTTC. As protein: CATSRDEEQGFEETQYF.

This clonotype was seen just once. The chain employs TRBV7-2 and TRBJ1-1, with 7 bases matching TRBD1. V trimming: 7 bases; J trimming: 7 bases; junction bases outside the gene matches: 3. The CDR3 has 11 residues. Germline V gene data show CDR1 as SGHTA and CDR2 as FQGNSA. CDR3 coding DNA: TGTGCCAGCACGAGACAGGGTGAAGCTTTCTTT. It encodes CASTRQGEAFF.

This chain joins TRBV9 and TRBJ2-5, with TRBD1 matching 8 bases. The CDR3 runs to 14 residues. Germline lookup yields CDR1 SGDLS and CDR2 YYNGEE. V was clipped by 4 bases and J by 5 bases; unmatched bases: 7. The CDR3 is CASSPTGGRETQYF. The CDR3 DNA reads TGTGCCAGCAGCCCAACAGGGGGGAGGGAGACCCAGTACTTC.

This sequence joins TRBV20-1 and TRBJ2-1; unclear D gene. Trimming left V 3 bases short and J 1 base short, with 19 bases between. Germline V CDR1 and CDR2: DFQATT, SNEGSKA (reference sequence). The CDR3 runs 17 residues. CDR3 sequence reads: CSASGLRSLVSYNEQFF. The CDR3 coding sequence is TGCAGTGCTAGTGGTTTGCGGAGCCTCGTATCCTACAATGAGCAGTTCTTC.

This chain uses TRBV4-3 with TRBJ2-1, with TRBD1 matching over 7 bases. Germline-derived CDR1 and CDR2 are LGHNA and YSLEER. V lost 0 bases, J lost 0 bases, and 11 bases stayed unmatched. The CDR3 has 19 residues. CDR3: CASSQEPPQGIGSYNEQFF. Here the CDR3 DNA reads TGCGCCAGCAGCCAAGAACCCCCACAGGGGATCGGCTCCTACAATGAGCAGTTCTTC.

In this sample, this clonotype turned up a few times. J is TRBJ2-1 and V is TRBV28; D may match TRBD1 or TRBD2 (6 bases each). This CDR3 has 15 amino acids. Trimming cost V 3 bases and J 8 bases, with 17 bases left between them. The germline CDR1 and CDR2 sequences are MDHEN and SYDVKM. The CDR3 loop reads CASSLPGAGGDEQFF. CDR3 nucleotide sequence: TGTGCCAGCAGTTTGCCGGGGGCTGGTGGGGATGAGCAGTTCTTC.

By share, this clonotype ranks as medium-sized. The chain has TRBV20-1 and TRBJ2-5; D could derive from TRBD1 or TRBD2 (6 bases each). V lost 6 bases and J lost 4, with 18 bases in between. The CDR3 contains 14 residues. Germline CDR1 and CDR2: DFQATT and SNEGSKA (reference sequence). CDR3 DNA sequence: TGCAGTGCCCCGAATGCCAGGGGAGGAGAGACCCAGTACTTC. Amino acids: CSAPNARGGETQYF.

The chain is built from TRBV9 and TRBJ2-5; 9 nucleotides agree with TRBD2. The CDR3 has 16 residues. V was pared by 1 base and J by 4 bases, with 8 bases of the junction left unmatched. Germline V gives CDR1 SGDLS, CDR2 YYNGEE. CDR3 loop: CASSVSGGRALETQYF. CDR3 coding DNA: TGTGCCAGCAGCGTATCCGGCGGGAGGGCCCTAGAGACCCAGTACTTC.

This clonotype was detected only a few times. The rearrangement joins TRBV7-9 to TRBJ2-3, with D perhaps being TRBD1 or TRBD2 (5 bases each). This CDR3 contains 15 residues. From germline, CDR1 is SEHNR and CDR2 FQNEAQ (reference sequence). The V and J ends lost 5 bases and 2 bases respectively, with 14 bases between them. The CDR3 bases are TGTGCCAGCAGCCTCGGGACGGTTAACACAGATACGCAGTATTTT. This translates into CASSLGTVNTDTQYF.

The rearrangement joins TRBV7-6 to TRBJ2-2; 11 bases line up with TRBD2. The ends lost 1 base at V and 3 bases at J; junction bases unmatched: 1. CDR1 and CDR2 from the germline V gene are SGHVS and FNYEAQ. The CDR3 has 16 amino acids. CDR3 loop: CASSLETSGDTGELFF. CDR3 nucleotides: TGTGCCAGCAGCTTAGAGACTAGCGGGGACACCGGGGAGCTGTTTTTT.

In its sample, this clonotype ranks as medium-sized. The chain couples TRBV20-1 to TRBJ2-7; the match to TRBD2 covers 7 bases. Germline CDR1 is DFQATT and CDR2 is SNEGSKA (reference sequence). The CDR3 has 17 amino acids. With V trimmed by 4 bases and J by 4 bases, 19 bases remained unmatched. As DNA, the CDR3 is TGCAGTGCTATCCGGTATGGGCAAGCGGGGTTATCTTACGAGCAGTACTTC. Translation: CSAIRYGQAGLSYEQYF.

The sample holds a few counts of this clonotype. The genes are TRBV11-3 and TRBJ2-7; 8 bases align to TRBD2. The germline V gene has CDR1 SGHNT and CDR2 YENEEA. With V trimmed by 1 base and J by 4 bases, 6 bases remained unmatched. The CDR3 spans 15 residues. The CDR3 region has the DNA TGTGCCAGCAGCTTAGGCGGGGGGACGTATTACGAGCAGTACTTC. Residues: CASSLGGGTYYEQYF.

This clonotype has more than one count but fewer than ten. The chain recombines TRBV20-1 with TRBJ2-3, with a weak D call TRBD1 (6 bases). The CDR3 sequence is 15 residues long. Germline assignment: CDR1 DFQATT and CDR2 SNEGSKA (reference sequence). Trimming stripped 4 bases from V and 0 bases from J, with 14 bases between. This CDR3 is CSAKRQVTSTDTQYF. The CDR3 bases are TGCAGTGCTAAAAGACAGGTGACGAGCACAGATACGCAGTATTTT.